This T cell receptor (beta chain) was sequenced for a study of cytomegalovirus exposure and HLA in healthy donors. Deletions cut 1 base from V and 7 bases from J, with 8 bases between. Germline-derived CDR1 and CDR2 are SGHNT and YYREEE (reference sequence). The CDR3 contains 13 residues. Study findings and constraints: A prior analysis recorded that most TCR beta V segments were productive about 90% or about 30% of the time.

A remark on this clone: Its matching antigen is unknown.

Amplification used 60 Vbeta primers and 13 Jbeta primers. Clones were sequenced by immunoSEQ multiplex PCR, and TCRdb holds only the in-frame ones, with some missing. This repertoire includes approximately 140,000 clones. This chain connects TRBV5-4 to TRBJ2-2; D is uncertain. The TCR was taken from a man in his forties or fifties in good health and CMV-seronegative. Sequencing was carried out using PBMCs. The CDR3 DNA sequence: TGTGCCAGCAGCTTGCTAGGAGACGGGGAGCTGTTTTTT. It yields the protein CASSLLGDGELFF.